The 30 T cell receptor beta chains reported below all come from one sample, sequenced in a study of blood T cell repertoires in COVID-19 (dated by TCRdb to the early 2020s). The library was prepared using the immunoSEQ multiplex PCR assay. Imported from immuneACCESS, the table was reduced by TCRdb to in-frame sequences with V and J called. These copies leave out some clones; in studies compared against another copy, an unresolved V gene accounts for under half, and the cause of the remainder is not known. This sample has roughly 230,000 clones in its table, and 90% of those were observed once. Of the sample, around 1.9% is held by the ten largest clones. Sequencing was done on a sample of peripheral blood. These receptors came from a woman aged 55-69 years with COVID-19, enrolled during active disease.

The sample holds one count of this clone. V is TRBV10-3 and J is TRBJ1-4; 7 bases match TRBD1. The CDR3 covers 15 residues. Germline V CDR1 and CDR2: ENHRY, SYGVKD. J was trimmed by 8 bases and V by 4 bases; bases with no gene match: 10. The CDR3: CAISANRGGGEKLFF. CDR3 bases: TGTGCCATCAGTGCCAACAGGGGAGGAGGGGAAAAACTGTTTTTT.

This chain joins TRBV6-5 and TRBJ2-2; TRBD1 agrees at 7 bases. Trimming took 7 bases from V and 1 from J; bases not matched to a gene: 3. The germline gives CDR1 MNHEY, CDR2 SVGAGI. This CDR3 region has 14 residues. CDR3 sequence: CASIRQGNTGELFF. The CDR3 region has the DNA TGTGCCAGCATTAGACAGGGGAACACCGGGGAGCTGTTTTTT.

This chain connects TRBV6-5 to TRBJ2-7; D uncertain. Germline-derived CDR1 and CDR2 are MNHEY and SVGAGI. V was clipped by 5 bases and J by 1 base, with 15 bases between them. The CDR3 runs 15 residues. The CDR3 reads CASSSRRILSYEQYF. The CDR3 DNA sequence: TGTGCCAGCAGTAGCCGCAGGATCTTATCCTACGAGCAGTACTTC.

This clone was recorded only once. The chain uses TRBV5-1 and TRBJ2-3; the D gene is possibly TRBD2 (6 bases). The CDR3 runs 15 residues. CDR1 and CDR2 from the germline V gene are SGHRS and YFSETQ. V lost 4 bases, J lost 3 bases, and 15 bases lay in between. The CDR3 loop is CASSTGAGRTDTQYF. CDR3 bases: TGCGCCAGCAGCACCGGGGCGGGGAGGACAGATACGCAGTATTTT. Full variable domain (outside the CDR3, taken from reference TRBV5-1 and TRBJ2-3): KAGVTQTPRYLIKTRGQQVTLSCSPISGHRSVSWYQQTPGQGLQFLFEYFSETQRNKGNFPGRFSGRQFSNSRSEMNVSTLELGDSALYLCASSTGAGRTDTQYFGPGTRLTVL.

CDR3 residues: CASSQDLGRNYGYTF. CDR3 sequence (DNA): TGCGCCAGCAGCCAAGATTTGGGCAGAAACTATGGCTACACCTTC. V is TRBV4-1 and J is TRBJ1-2; D not certain. There are 15 residues in the CDR3. The ends were cut back, 0 bases at V and 2 bases at J, with 10 bases in the middle. Germline V lookup: CDR1 MGHRA, CDR2 YSYEKL.

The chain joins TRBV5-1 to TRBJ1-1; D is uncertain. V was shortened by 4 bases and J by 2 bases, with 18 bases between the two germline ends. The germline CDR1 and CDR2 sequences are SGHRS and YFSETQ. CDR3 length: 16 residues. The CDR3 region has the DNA TGCGCCAGCAGCCCGGAGGGCGGGAGGCTAAACACTGAAGCTTTCTTT. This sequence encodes CASSPEGGRLNTEAFF.

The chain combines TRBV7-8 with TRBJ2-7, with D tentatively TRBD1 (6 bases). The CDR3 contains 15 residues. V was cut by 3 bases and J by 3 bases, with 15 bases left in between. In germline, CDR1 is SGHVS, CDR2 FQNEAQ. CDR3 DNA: TGTGCCAGCAGCTTGGGGACATCGACCCTCTACGAGCAGTACTTC. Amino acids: CASSLGTSTLYEQYF. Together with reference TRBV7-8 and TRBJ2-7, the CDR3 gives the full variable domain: GAGVSQSPRYKVAKRGQDVALRCDPISGHVSLFWYQQALGQGPEFLTYFQNEAQLDKSGLPSDRFFAERPEGSVSTLKIQRTQQEDSAVYLCASSLGTSTLYEQYFGPGTRLTVT.

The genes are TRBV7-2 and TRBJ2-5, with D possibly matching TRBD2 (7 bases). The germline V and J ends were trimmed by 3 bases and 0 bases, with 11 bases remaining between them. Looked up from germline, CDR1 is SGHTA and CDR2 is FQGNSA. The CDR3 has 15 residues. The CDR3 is CASSLGGANQETQYF. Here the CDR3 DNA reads TGTGCCAGCAGCTTGGGGGGGGCGAACCAAGAGACCCAGTACTTC.

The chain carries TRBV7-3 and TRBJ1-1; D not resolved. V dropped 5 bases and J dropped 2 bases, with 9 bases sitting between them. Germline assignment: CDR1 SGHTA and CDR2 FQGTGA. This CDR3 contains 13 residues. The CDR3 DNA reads TGTGCCAGCAGCCCTCGGTTCAACACTGAAGCTTTCTTT. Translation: CASSPRFNTEAFF.

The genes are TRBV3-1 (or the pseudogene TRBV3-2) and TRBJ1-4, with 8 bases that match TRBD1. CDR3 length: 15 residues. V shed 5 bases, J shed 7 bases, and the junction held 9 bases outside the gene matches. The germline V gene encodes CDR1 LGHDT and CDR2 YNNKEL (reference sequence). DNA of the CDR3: TGTGCCAGCAGCACCTACAGGGGGGAAGGTGAAAAACTGTTTTTT. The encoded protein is CASSTYRGEGEKLFF.

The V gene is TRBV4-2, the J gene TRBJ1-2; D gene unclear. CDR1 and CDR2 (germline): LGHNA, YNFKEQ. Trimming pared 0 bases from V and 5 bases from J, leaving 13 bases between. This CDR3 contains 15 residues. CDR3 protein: CASSQDRWELYGYTF. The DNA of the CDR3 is TGTGCCAGCAGCCAAGACAGGTGGGAGCTTTATGGCTACACCTTC.

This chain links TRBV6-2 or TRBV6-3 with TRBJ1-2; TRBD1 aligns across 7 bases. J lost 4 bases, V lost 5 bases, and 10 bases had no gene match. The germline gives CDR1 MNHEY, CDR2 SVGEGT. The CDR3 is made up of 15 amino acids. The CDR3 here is CASSLSGTVRYGYTF. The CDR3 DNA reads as TGTGCCAGCAGTCTTTCCGGGACAGTTCGCTATGGCTACACCTTC.

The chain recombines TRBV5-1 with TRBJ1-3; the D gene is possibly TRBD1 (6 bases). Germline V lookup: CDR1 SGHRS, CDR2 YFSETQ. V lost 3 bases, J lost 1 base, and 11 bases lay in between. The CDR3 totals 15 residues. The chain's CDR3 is CASSWGQGSGNTIYF. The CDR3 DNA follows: TGCGCCAGCAGCTGGGGGCAGGGTTCTGGAAACACCATATATTTT.

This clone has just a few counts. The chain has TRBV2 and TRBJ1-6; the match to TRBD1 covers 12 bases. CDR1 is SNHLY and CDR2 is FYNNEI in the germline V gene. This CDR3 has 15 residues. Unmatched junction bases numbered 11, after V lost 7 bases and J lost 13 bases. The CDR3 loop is CASKGQGANRRPLHF. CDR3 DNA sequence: TGTGCCAGCAAGGGACAGGGGGCGAACCGCCGGCCCCTCCACTTT.

The CDR3 DNA is TGTGCCAGCAGTTTTTTCCCCGGACAGGGACGGAACACTGAAGCTTTCTTT. Translated: CASSFFPGQGRNTEAFF. This rearrangement joins TRBV6-2 or TRBV6-3 to TRBJ1-1; 8 bases map to TRBD1. From germline, CDR1 is MNHEY and CDR2 SVGEGT. V was pared by 4 bases and J by 1 base, with 11 bases of the junction left unmatched. The CDR3 is 17 residues long.

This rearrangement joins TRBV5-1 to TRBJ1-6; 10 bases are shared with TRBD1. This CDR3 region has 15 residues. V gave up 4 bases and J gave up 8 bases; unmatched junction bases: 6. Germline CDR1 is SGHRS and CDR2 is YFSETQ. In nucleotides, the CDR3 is TGCGCCAGCAGCCTCGGGACAGGGGACCATTCACCCCTCCACTTT. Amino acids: CASSLGTGDHSPLHF.

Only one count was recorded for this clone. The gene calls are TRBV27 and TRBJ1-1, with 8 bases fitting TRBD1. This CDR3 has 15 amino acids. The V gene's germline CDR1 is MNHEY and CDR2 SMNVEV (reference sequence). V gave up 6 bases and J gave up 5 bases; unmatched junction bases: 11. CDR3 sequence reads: CASRSTTGDRTEAFF. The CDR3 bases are TGTGCCAGCAGGTCCACGACAGGGGATCGGACTGAAGCTTTCTTT.

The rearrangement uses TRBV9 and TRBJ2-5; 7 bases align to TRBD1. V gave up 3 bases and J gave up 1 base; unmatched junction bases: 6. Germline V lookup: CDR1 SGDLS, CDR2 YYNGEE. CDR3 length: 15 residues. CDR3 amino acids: CASSASTGPQETQYF. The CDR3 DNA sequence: TGTGCCAGCAGCGCCTCGACAGGGCCCCAAGAGACCCAGTACTTC.

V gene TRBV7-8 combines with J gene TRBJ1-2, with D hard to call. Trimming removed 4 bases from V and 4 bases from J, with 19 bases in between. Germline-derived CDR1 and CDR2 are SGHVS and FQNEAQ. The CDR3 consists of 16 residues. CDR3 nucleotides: TGTGCCAGCAGCTCTAGCCGAGCGGACTTACGCTATGGCTACACCTTC. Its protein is CASSSSRADLRYGYTF. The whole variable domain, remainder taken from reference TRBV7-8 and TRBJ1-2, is GAGVSQSPRYKVAKRGQDVALRCDPISGHVSLFWYQQALGQGPEFLTYFQNEAQLDKSGLPSDRFFAERPEGSVSTLKIQRTQQEDSAVYLCASSSSRADLRYGYTFGSGTRLTVV.

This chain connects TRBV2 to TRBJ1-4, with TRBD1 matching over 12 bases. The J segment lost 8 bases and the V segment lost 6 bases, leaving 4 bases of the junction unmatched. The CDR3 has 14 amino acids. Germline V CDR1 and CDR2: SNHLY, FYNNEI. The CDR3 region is CASRGTGGTEKLFF. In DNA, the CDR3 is TGTGCCAGCAGGGGGACAGGGGGCACCGAAAAACTGTTTTTT.

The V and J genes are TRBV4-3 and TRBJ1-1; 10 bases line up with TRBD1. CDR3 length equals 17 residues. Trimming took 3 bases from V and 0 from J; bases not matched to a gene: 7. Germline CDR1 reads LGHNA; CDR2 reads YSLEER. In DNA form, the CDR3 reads TGCGCCAGCAGCCAGCAACTGACAGGGGGCCTGAACACTGAAGCTTTCTTT. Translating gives CASSQQLTGGLNTEAFF.

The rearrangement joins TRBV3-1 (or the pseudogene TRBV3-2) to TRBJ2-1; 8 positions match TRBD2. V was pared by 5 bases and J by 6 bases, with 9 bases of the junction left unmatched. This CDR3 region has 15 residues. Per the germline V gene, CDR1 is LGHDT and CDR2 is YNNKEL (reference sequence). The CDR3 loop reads CASSYRTSRLNEQFF. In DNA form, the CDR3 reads TGTGCCAGCAGCTACCGGACTAGCCGTCTCAATGAGCAGTTCTTC.

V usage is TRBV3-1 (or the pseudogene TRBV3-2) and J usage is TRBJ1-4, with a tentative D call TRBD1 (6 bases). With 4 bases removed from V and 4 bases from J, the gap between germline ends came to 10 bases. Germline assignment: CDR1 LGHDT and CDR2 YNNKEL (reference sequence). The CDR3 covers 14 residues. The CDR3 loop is CASSPRTDNEKLFF. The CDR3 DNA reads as TGTGCCAGCAGCCCAAGGACAGATAATGAAAAACTGTTTTTT.

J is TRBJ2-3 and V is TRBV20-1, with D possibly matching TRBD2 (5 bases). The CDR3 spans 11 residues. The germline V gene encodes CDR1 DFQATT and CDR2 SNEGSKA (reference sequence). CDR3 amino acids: CRAGSTDTQYF. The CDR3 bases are TGCAGGGCGGGTTCCACAGATACGCAGTATTTT.

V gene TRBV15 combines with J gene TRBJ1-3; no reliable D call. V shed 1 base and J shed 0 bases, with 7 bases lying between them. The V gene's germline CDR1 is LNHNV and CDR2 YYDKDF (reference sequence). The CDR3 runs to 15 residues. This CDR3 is CATSRGGNSGNTIYF. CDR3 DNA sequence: TGTGCCACCAGCAGAGGAGGAAACTCTGGAAACACCATATATTTT.

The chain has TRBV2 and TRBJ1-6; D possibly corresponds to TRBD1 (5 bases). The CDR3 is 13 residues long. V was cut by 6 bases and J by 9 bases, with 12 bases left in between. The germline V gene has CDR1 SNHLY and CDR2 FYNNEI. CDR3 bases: TGTGCCAGCAGCGGGGGAGGGTTTTCACCCCTCCACTTT. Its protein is CASSGGGFSPLHF.

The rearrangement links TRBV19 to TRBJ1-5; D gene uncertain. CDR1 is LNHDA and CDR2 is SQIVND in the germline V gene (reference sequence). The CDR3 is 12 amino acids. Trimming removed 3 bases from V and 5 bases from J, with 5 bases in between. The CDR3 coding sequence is TGTGCCAGTAGTATGAGTTATCAGCCCCAGCATTTT. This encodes CASSMSYQPQHF. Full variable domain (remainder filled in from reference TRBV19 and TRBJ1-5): DGGITQSPKYLFRKEGQNVTLSCEQNLNHDAMYWYRQDPGQGLRLIYYSQIVNDFQKGDIAEGYSVSREKKESFPLTVTSAQKNPTAFYLCASSMSYQPQHFGDGTRLSIL.

CDR3 DNA sequence: TGTGCCAGCAGCCAAAATCGCGGGACAGGGGGAAACACCATATATTTT. Its protein is CASSQNRGTGGNTIYF. The rearrangement joins TRBV4-2 to TRBJ1-3; 9 bases are shared with TRBD1. Germline CDR1 reads LGHNA; CDR2 reads YNFKEQ. CDR3 length: 16 amino acids. Trimming removed 2 bases from V and 4 bases from J; junction bases left unmatched: 6.

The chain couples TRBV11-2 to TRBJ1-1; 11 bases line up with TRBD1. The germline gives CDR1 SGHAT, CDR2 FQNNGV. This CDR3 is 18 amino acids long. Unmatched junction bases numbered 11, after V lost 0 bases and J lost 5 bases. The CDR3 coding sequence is TGTGCCAGCAGCTTAGATCTGGTAGGACAGGGGGCGCGGACTGAAGCTTTCTTT. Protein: CASSLDLVGQGARTEAFF. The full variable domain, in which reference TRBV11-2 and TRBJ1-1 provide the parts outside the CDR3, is EAGVAQSPRYKIIEKRQSVAFWCNPISGHATLYWYQQILGQGPKLLIQFQNNGVVDDSQLPKDRFSAERLKGVDSTLKIQPAKLEDSAVYLCASSLDLVGQGARTEAFFGQGTRLTVV.

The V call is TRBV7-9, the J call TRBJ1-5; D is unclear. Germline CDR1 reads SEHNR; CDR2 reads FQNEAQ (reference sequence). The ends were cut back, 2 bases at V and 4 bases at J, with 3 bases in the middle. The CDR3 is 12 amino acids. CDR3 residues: CASSLQNQPQHF. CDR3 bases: TGTGCCAGCAGCTTACAGAATCAGCCCCAGCATTTT.